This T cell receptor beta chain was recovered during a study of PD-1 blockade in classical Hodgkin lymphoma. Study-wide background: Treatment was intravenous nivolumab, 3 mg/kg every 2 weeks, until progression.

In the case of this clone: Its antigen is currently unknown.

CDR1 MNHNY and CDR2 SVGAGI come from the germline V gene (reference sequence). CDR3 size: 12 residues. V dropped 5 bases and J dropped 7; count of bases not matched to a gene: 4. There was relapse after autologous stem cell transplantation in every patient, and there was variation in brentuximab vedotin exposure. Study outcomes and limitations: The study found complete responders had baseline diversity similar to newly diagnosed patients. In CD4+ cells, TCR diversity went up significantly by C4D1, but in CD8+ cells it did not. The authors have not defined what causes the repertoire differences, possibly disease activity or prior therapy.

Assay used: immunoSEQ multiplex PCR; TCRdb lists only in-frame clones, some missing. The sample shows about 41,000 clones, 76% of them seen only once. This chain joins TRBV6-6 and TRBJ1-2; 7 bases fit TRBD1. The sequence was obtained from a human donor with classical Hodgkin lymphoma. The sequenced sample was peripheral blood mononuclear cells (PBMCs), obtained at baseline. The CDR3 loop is CASSETGFGYTF. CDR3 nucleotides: TGTGCCAGCAGTGAGACAGGGTTTGGCTACACCTTC.